Shown below are 21 T cell receptor beta chains from a single sample sequenced in a study of blood T cell repertoires in COVID-19 (TCRdb year 2020). Library preparation used the immunoSEQ multiplex PCR assay. TCRdb provides this immuneACCESS table in a form limited to in-frame rearrangements. Some clones are lacking; in checked studies, under half of them reflect an unresolved V gene, and why the rest are absent is not known. The sample table lists under 150,000 clones, approximately 89% of them with a count of one. 25% to 30% of the sample lies in the top ten. Sequences were obtained from peripheral blood. Source of these receptors: a human donor in a cohort sampled during active COVID-19.

This clone was counted only a few times. The chain carries TRBV12-3 or TRBV12-4 and TRBJ2-2; possibly TRBD1 for D (6 bases). V was pared by 6 bases and J by 7 bases, with 12 bases between. CDR3 length: 13 residues. This CDR3 is CASRLQGSGELFF. CDR3 nucleotides: TGTGCCAGCAGGTTACAGGGAAGCGGGGAGCTGTTTTTT.

The rearrangement joins TRBV12-3 or TRBV12-4 to TRBJ2-5; D remains ambiguous. The V end was cut by 5 bases, the J end by 2 bases, with 3 bases between. The CDR3 extends over 11 amino acids. CDR3 region: CASSTQETQYF. CDR3 coding DNA: TGTGCCAGCAGTACTCAAGAGACCCAGTACTTC.

The J gene is TRBJ2-1, the V gene TRBV5-4; 9 nucleotides line up with TRBD1. CDR1 SGHNT and CDR2 YYREEE come from the germline V gene (reference sequence). The length of the CDR3 is 15 residues. J lost 7 bases, V lost 3 bases, and 8 bases had no gene match. CDR3 nucleotides: TGTGCCAGCAGCTCCGCCGGGACAGGGACGAATGAGCAGTTCTTC. This translates into CASSSAGTGTNEQFF.

The V call is TRBV14, the J call TRBJ2-2; no clear D gene. The V gene lost 10 bases and the J gene lost 1 base, with 13 bases spanning the gap. Germline assignment: CDR1 SGHDN and CDR2 FVKESK. The CDR3 is 14 amino acids. The CDR3 region is CATSKRLNTGELFF. The CDR3 DNA is TGTGCCACCTCGAAAAGACTGAACACCGGGGAGCTGTTTTTT.

The chain links TRBV4-1 to TRBJ1-2, with 7 bases aligning to TRBD1. Germline CDR1 reads MGHRA; CDR2 reads YSYEKL. This CDR3 has 16 residues. After removal of 1 base from V and 5 bases from J, the junction contained 10 bases not matched to a gene. CDR3 in amino acids: CASSQVTGQLLYGYTF. CDR3 coding DNA: TGCGCCAGCAGCCAAGTCACGGGACAGCTCCTTTATGGCTACACCTTC.

Written as DNA, the CDR3 is TGTGCCAGTACCCCAGGGGGGTCTTATGGCTACACCTTC. Amino acid sequence: CASTPGGSYGYTF. This chain links TRBV19 with TRBJ1-2; 7 bases map to TRBD1. The CDR3 contains 13 residues. With V trimmed by 7 bases and J by 5 bases, 7 bases remained unmatched. CDR1 is LNHDA, CDR2 SQIVND, per germline (reference sequence).

The chain recombines TRBV5-4 with TRBJ2-7; weak D call: TRBD1 (6 bases). Germline CDR1 reads SGHNT; CDR2 reads YYREEE (reference sequence). This CDR3 has 15 amino acids. The V gene lost 4 bases and the J gene lost 1 base, with 15 bases spanning the gap. The CDR3 reads CASSTPGQRSYEQYF. In DNA form, the CDR3 reads TGTGCCAGCAGCACTCCGGGACAAAGATCCTACGAGCAGTACTTC.

The V call is TRBV11-2, the J call TRBJ1-1, with D perhaps matching TRBD1 (6 bases). The CDR3 is 15 amino acids. Germline V gives CDR1 SGHAT, CDR2 FQNNGV. V lost 6 bases and J lost 1, with 15 bases in between. The CDR3 sequence: CASRSNRASNTEAFF. Here the CDR3 DNA reads TGTGCCAGCAGATCGAACAGGGCTTCGAACACTGAAGCTTTCTTT.

J is TRBJ2-1 and V is TRBV10-3, with a possible D match to TRBD1 (5 bases). Germline V gene lookup returns CDR1 ENHRY and CDR2 SYGVKD. This CDR3 comprises 14 residues. Trimming shortened V by 3 bases and J by 4 bases, and 10 bases separated the two germline ends. CDR3: CAISDPGKYNEQFF. CDR3 bases: TGTGCCATCAGTGACCCAGGGAAGTACAATGAGCAGTTCTTC.

This rearrangement joins TRBV6-6 to TRBJ1-2, with D maybe TRBD1 (6 bases). The V gene lost 5 bases and the J gene lost 0 bases, with 10 bases spanning the gap. CDR1 is MNHNY, CDR2 SVGAGI, per germline (reference sequence). CDR3 length equals 14 residues. The CDR3 is CASSLGGANYGYTF. Here the CDR3 DNA reads TGTGCCAGCAGTCTAGGGGGAGCTAACTATGGCTACACCTTC.

The rearrangement links TRBV4-3 to TRBJ2-1, with a possible D match to TRBD1 (6 bases). Germline values: CDR1 LGHNA, CDR2 YSLEER. The CDR3 totals 15 residues. Trimming left V 4 bases short and J 10 bases short, with 20 bases between. Here the CDR3 reads CASSPKLGQNVEQFF. For the CDR3, the DNA is TGCGCCAGCAGCCCTAAACTCGGACAGAACGTGGAGCAGTTCTTC.

The chain combines TRBV18 with TRBJ1-2; tentative D call: TRBD1 (5 bases). Germline CDR1 is KGHSH and CDR2 is LQKENI. V was clipped by 0 bases and J by 8 bases, with 19 bases between them. The length of the CDR3 is 16 residues. CDR3 sequence reads: CASSPPSVRVIKGYTF. DNA for the CDR3: TGTGCCAGCTCACCACCGAGCGTCAGGGTAATAAAAGGCTACACCTTC.

This clone was observed a single time. The chain couples TRBV19 to TRBJ1-1, with TRBD1 identical over 7 bases. The CDR3 totals 15 residues. The junction had 6 bases not matched to a gene; V was cut back by 5 bases and J by 0 bases. Germline assignment: CDR1 LNHDA and CDR2 SQIVND (reference sequence). The CDR3 coding sequence is TGTGCCAGTAGTGCCTACAGGGGCCTGAACACTGAAGCTTTCTTT. Translation gives CASSAYRGLNTEAFF.

The chain combines TRBV5-5 with TRBJ2-1; possible D gene TRBD1, 5 bases. Trimming pared 0 bases from V and 8 bases from J, leaving 9 bases between. Germline CDR1 is SGHKS and CDR2 is YYEKEE (reference sequence). The CDR3 totals 13 residues. CDR3 bases: TGTGCCAGCAGCTTGGACCTAGGGGATGAGCAGTTCTTC. It encodes CASSLDLGDEQFF.

The CDR3 here is CASSLGAWTQYF. CDR3 DNA sequence: TGTGCCAGCAGTTTAGGGGCTTGGACCCAGTACTTC. The gene calls are TRBV12-3 or TRBV12-4 and TRBJ2-5, with D hard to call. The V end was cut by 1 base, the J end by 7 bases, with 7 bases between. The CDR3 is made up of 12 amino acids.

DNA of the CDR3: TGCGCCAGCAGCTTGGAAGGACAGGGTGATAATTCACCCCTCCACTTT. As protein: CASSLEGQGDNSPLHF. V is TRBV5-1 and J is TRBJ1-6; 8 bases agree with TRBD1. Germline V lookup: CDR1 SGHRS, CDR2 YFSETQ. Trimming removed 0 bases from V and 5 bases from J; junction bases left unmatched: 4. This CDR3 region has 16 residues. The full variable domain, in which reference TRBV5-1 and TRBJ1-6 provide the parts outside the CDR3, is KAGVTQTPRYLIKTRGQQVTLSCSPISGHRSVSWYQQTPGQGLQFLFEYFSETQRNKGNFPGRFSGRQFSNSRSEMNVSTLELGDSALYLCASSLEGQGDNSPLHFGNGTRLTVT.

The genes are TRBV5-1 and TRBJ2-1, with a possible D match to TRBD2 (7 bases). Germline CDR1 and CDR2: SGHRS and YFSETQ. The length of the CDR3 is 11 residues. V was trimmed by 7 bases and J by 10 bases, leaving 12 bases between them. CDR3 sequence (DNA): TGCGCCAGCGGGGGGGCGCGGGAGCAGTTCTTC. Protein sequence: CASGGAREQFF. Supplemented by reference TRBV5-1 and TRBJ2-1, the full variable domain reads KAGVTQTPRYLIKTRGQQVTLSCSPISGHRSVSWYQQTPGQGLQFLFEYFSETQRNKGNFPGRFSGRQFSNSRSEMNVSTLELGDSALYLCASGGAREQFFGPGTRLTVL.

This clone appeared a few times. This chain uses TRBV29-1 with TRBJ2-3; D ambiguous. The CDR3 has 13 amino acids. With 7 bases removed from V and 2 bases from J, the gap between germline ends came to 13 bases. Germline V gene data show CDR1 as SQVTM and CDR2 as ANQGSEA. CDR3 amino acids: CSADAGLTDTQYF. CDR3 coding DNA: TGCAGCGCCGACGCTGGGCTCACAGATACGCAGTATTTT.

J is TRBJ2-7 and V is TRBV4-3; 10 bases agree with TRBD1. The junction had 4 bases not matched to a gene; V was cut back by 3 bases and J by 2 bases. Germline V gene sequence: CDR1 LGHNA, CDR2 YSLEER. This CDR3 comprises 15 residues. This chain's CDR3 is CASSHGQGGAYEQYF. CDR3 in DNA: TGCGCCAGCAGCCATGGACAGGGGGGGGCCTACGAGCAGTACTTC.

This clone showed up just a few times. The J gene is TRBJ2-3, the V gene TRBV4-1; 7 bases map to TRBD2. V lost 3 bases, J lost 5 bases, and 11 bases stayed unmatched. Germline values: CDR1 MGHRA, CDR2 YSYEKL. There are 16 residues in the CDR3. In DNA form, the CDR3 reads TGCGCCAGCAGCCAGACCGGGACTATCCCAGGAGATACGCAGTATTTT. Protein: CASSQTGTIPGDTQYF.

The chain recombines TRBV6-2 or TRBV6-3 with TRBJ2-1, with 11 bases matching TRBD2. In germline, CDR1 is MNHEY, CDR2 SVGEGT. This CDR3 is built from 18 residues. V was clipped by 5 bases and J by 2 bases; unmatched bases: 11. DNA of the CDR3: TGTGCCAGCAGTCGCGGACTAGCGGGTAGGACGGCCTACAATGAGCAGTTCTTC. Residues: CASSRGLAGRTAYNEQFF.